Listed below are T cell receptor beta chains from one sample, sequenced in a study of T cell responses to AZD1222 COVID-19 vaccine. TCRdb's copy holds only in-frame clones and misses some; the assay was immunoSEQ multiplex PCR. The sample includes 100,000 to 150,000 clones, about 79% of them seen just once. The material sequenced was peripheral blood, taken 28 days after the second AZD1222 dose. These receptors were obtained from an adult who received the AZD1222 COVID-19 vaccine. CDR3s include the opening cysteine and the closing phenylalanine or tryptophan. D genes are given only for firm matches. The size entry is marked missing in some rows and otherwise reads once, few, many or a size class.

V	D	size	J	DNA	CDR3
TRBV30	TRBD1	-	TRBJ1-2	TGTGCCTGGGGACAGGACAGGGACTATGGCTACACCTTC	CAWGQDRDYGYTF
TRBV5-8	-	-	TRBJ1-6	TGTGCCAGCAGCCGTGCGAAGGGCATCGGTTCACCCCTCCACTTT	CASSRAKGIGSPLHF
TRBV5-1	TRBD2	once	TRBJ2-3	TGCGCCAGCAGGGCTGGACTAGCGGGGCCGGATAGCACAGATACGCAGTATTTT	CASRAGLAGPDSTDTQYF
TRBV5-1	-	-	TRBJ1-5	TGCGCCAGCAGCTTAGATGAGGGCAATCAGCCCCAGCATTTT	CASSLDEGNQPQHF
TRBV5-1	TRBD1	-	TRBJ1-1	TGCGCCAGCAGCCCGGGGACAGGGGTGAACACTGAAGCTTTCTTT	CASSPGTGVNTEAFF
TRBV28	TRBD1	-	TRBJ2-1	TGTGCCAGCAGTTTCCAGGGGGCCTACAATGAGCAGTTCTTC	CASSFQGAYNEQFF
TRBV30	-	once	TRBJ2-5	TGTGCCTGGAGTGTCCCCGGGCCCCCTAGCCAGTACTTC	CAWSVPGPPSQYF
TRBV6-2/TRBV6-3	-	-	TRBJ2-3	TGTGCCAGCAGTTTGGGGGGCACGCAGTATTTT	CASSLGGTQYF
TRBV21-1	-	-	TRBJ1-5	TGTGCCAGCAGGGGCCACCCCCAGCATTTT	CASRGHPQHF
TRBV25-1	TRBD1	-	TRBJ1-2	TGTGCCAGCAGTAAACAGGGGTACGGGCGCTATGGCTACACCTTC	CASSKQGYGRYGYTF
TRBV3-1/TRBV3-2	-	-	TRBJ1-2	TGTGCCAGCAGCCAAATATCTAGGGGTGGCTACACCTTC	CASSQISRGGYTF
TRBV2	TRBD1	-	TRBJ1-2	TGTGCCACTATAAGGACAGGGCGAGAGGGCTACACCTTC	CATIRTGREGYTF
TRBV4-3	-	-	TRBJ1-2	TGCGCCAGCAGCCAAGTTGCCGGGGGTCAGGGGTACGGCTACACCTTC	CASSQVAGGQGYGYTF
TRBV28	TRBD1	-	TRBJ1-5	TGTGCCAGCAGGATGGACAGGGAAAACAATCAGCCCCAGCATTTT	CASRMDRENNQPQHF
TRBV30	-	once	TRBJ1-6	TGTGCCTGGAGGGCGACCGGACACCTATATAATTCACCCCTCCACTTT	CAWRATGHLYNSPLHF
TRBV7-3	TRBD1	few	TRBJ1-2	TGTGCCAGCAGCTTCACAGGGGTGCAAGGCTACACCTTC	CASSFTGVQGYTF
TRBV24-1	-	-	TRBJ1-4	TGTGCCACCAGTGATCAAGGGGATCACGAAAAACTGTTTTTT	CATSDQGDHEKLFF